This T cell receptor beta chain derives from a study of blood T cell repertoires in COVID-19. Overall study context: Acute-phase and convalescent COVID-19 samples originated in the United States, Italy and Spain.

Profiled with immunoSEQ multiplex PCR; TCRdb holds only in-frame clones, not every one. Counted here are roughly 65,000 clones, around 93% occurring once; the ten biggest clones make up around 2.6%. The V and J ends lost 4 bases and 8 bases, in that order; junction bases with no gene match: 5. The CDR3 contains 12 residues. Germline V gene data show CDR1 as SQVTM and CDR2 as ANQGSEA. This clone has only one observation. The rearrangement joins TRBV29-1 to TRBJ2-1; TRBD1 matches 7 bases. This TCR came from a man between 65 and 79 years old with active COVID-19. Sequencing input: peripheral blood. CDR3 nucleotides: TGCAGCGTTGCAGGGGGTGGCGATGAGCAGTTCTTC. Protein sequence: CSVAGGGDEQFF.